This is a list of T cell receptor beta chains from one sample in a study of T cell repertoires in cytomegalovirus infection. Their target antigens are unknown. TCRdb recomputed calls from the reads with MiXCR, one row per CDR3 protein. The repertoire consists of about 830,000 distinct CDR3 sequences, with about 30% occurring once and the leading ten covering about an eighth. The sample consisted of cultured CD8+ T cells from PBMCs, taken from culture after CMV antigen stimulation. These receptors all stem from a human donor in good health (CMV status not recorded). Some clones in this sample may be carry-over from other donors' samples. Each CDR3 is given with its conserved first and last residue.

len: 15
j_gene: TRBJ1-5
v_gene: TRBV6-5
CDR3aa: CASSPGTGTWQPQHF

len: 14
j_gene: TRBJ2-3
v_gene: TRBV28
CDR3aa: CASSLLDHTDTQYF

len: 13
j_gene: TRBJ2-7
v_gene: TRBV19
CDR3aa: CASSPDGRNEQYF

len: 15
j_gene: TRBJ2-1
v_gene: TRBV5-6
CDR3aa: CASSSPRTGGNEQFF

len: 13
j_gene: TRBJ2-7
v_gene: TRBV5-6
CDR3aa: CASSLDWTYEQYF

len: 15
j_gene: TRBJ2-3
v_gene: TRBV4-3
CDR3aa: CASSRRGSGTDTQYF

len: 15
j_gene: TRBJ1-2
v_gene: TRBV18
CDR3aa: CASSTGQGPLYGYTF

len: 16
j_gene: TRBJ1-1
v_gene: TRBV5-4
CDR3aa: CASSSWTASMNTEAFF

len: 16
j_gene: TRBJ1-2
v_gene: TRBV2
CDR3aa: CASSEGERGLNYGYTF

len: 13
j_gene: TRBJ2-2
v_gene: TRBV7-9
CDR3aa: CASSFGAREALFF

len: 15
j_gene: TRBJ1-1
v_gene: TRBV11-2
CDR3aa: CASSTRQGGGTEAFF

len: 17
j_gene: TRBJ1-2
v_gene: TRBV7-8
CDR3aa: CASTNQGDFDLNYGYTF

len: 15
j_gene: TRBJ2-3
v_gene: TRBV7-9
CDR3aa: CASSVGQGATDTQYF

len: 16
j_gene: TRBJ1-2
v_gene: TRBV5-5
CDR3aa: CASSHRKQGRLGGYTF

len: 17
j_gene: TRBJ2-3
v_gene: TRBV7-9
CDR3aa: CASSLALRRVSADTQYF

len: 17
j_gene: TRBJ2-7
v_gene: TRBV7-2
CDR3aa: CASSLAGQLPLSYEQYF

len: 16
j_gene: TRBJ1-1
v_gene: TRBV27
CDR3aa: CASSPTGQTLFTEAFF

len: 13
j_gene: TRBJ1-5
v_gene: TRBV10-3
CDR3aa: CAISDTGGRPQHF

len: 13
j_gene: TRBJ2-5
v_gene: TRBV7-9
CDR3aa: CASARRGRETQYF

len: 15
j_gene: TRBJ1-4
v_gene: TRBV7-8
CDR3aa: CASSVRSATNEKLFF

len: 18
j_gene: TRBJ2-5
v_gene: TRBV5-6
CDR3aa: CASSTRTSGGGYQETQYF

len: 12
j_gene: TRBJ1-1
v_gene: TRBV7-8
CDR3aa: CAPGQGGTEAFF

len: 14
j_gene: TRBJ2-3
v_gene: TRBV2
CDR3aa: CASRKAGGPDTQYF

len: 14
j_gene: TRBJ2-5
v_gene: TRBV4-1
CDR3aa: CASSQEGSGETQYF

len: 15
j_gene: TRBJ1-6
v_gene: TRBV7-9
CDR3aa: CASSPDGWHNSPLHF

len: 20
j_gene: TRBJ2-6
v_gene: TRBV27
CDR3aa: CASSLSPSITGVSGANVLTF

len: 17
j_gene: TRBJ2-3
v_gene: TRBV7-6
CDR3aa: CASSFTGLAGGRHREYF

len: 15
j_gene: TRBJ2-7
v_gene: TRBV5-1
CDR3aa: CASSFEPGADYEQYF

len: 16
j_gene: TRBJ2-5
v_gene: TRBV7-3
CDR3aa: CASSLYGGGLQETQYF

len: 15
j_gene: TRBJ2-3
v_gene: TRBV12-3/TRBV12-4
CDR3aa: CASSPTGARTDTQYF

len: 15
j_gene: TRBJ2-6
v_gene: TRBV12-3/TRBV12-4
CDR3aa: CASSSGPPGANVLTF

len: 15
j_gene: TRBJ1-2
v_gene: TRBV6-5
CDR3aa: CASSYVREKLEGYTF

len: 14
j_gene: TRBJ1-5
v_gene: TRBV7-8
CDR3aa: CASSLEGRNQPQHF

len: 14
j_gene: TRBJ2-5
v_gene: TRBV6-8
CDR3aa: CASSYMTDQETQYF

len: 18
j_gene: TRBJ2-1
v_gene: TRBV14
CDR3aa: CASSQLKRDRGTYNEQFF

len: 14
j_gene: TRBJ2-4
v_gene: TRBV4-3
CDR3aa: CASSQGTGGGIQYF

len: 17
j_gene: TRBJ2-3
v_gene: TRBV5-8
CDR3aa: CASSGGETSFFTDTQYF

len: 14
j_gene: TRBJ2-5
v_gene: TRBV6-5
CDR3aa: CASRLTGGEETQYF

len: 13
j_gene: TRBJ2-5
v_gene: TRBV19
CDR3aa: CASSTHRVKTQYF

len: 14
j_gene: TRBJ2-2
v_gene: TRBV6-1
CDR3aa: CASSEALGAGELFF

len: 14
j_gene: TRBJ1-1
v_gene: TRBV19
CDR3aa: CASSQQTMNTEAFF